The next 31 T cell receptor beta chains were all read from a single sample in a study of T cell responses to AZD1222 COVID-19 vaccine. Profiled with immunoSEQ multiplex PCR; TCRdb holds only in-frame clones, not every one. The sample includes roughly 58,000 clones, more than 70% of them seen just once. Sequenced here: peripheral blood, sampled on day 0 of MenACWY control vaccination. The origin of the receptors is an adult in good health.

The V and J genes are TRBV19 and TRBJ1-1; D ambiguous. Trimming left V 7 bases short and J 6 bases short, with 18 bases between. There are 14 residues in the CDR3. Per the germline V gene, CDR1 is LNHDA and CDR2 is SQIVND (reference sequence). CDR3 nucleotides: TGTGCCAGTATTTCCCTCGAGGGTGTAGCTGAAGCTTTCTTT. Translating gives CASISLEGVAEAFF. The full variable domain, in which reference TRBV19 and TRBJ1-1 provide the parts outside the CDR3, is DGGITQSPKYLFRKEGQNVTLSCEQNLNHDAMYWYRQDPGQGLRLIYYSQIVNDFQKGDIAEGYSVSREKKESFPLTVTSAQKNPTAFYLCASISLEGVAEAFFGQGTRLTVV.

The chain couples TRBV28 to TRBJ2-7; TRBD2 matches 7 bases. This CDR3 comprises 14 residues. The V gene's germline CDR1 is MDHEN and CDR2 SYDVKM. The trim removed 5 bases at V and 1 base at J, leaving 5 bases unmatched. The CDR3 coding sequence is TGTGCCAGCAGTCGGTGGGGAGGGTCCTACGAGCAGTACTTC. Translation gives CASSRWGGSYEQYF. The full variable domain, with the rest looked up from reference TRBV28 and TRBJ2-7, is DVKVTQSSRYLVKRTGEKVFLECVQDMDHENMFWYRQDPGLGLRLIYFSYDVKMKEKGDIPEGYSVSREKKERFSLILESASTNQTSMYLCASSRWGGSYEQYFGPGTRLTVT.

V and J are TRBV29-1 and TRBJ2-1; 10 positions agree with TRBD2. The V segment lost 6 bases and the J segment 3 bases; nucleotides outside the gene matches: 11. CDR3 length: 16 amino acids. Germline V gene lookup returns CDR1 SQVTM and CDR2 ANQGSEA. The CDR3 reads CSVSIRTSGHYNEQFF. The DNA for the CDR3 is TGCAGCGTATCTATTCGGACTAGCGGACACTACAATGAGCAGTTCTTC.

The chain joins TRBV30 to TRBJ2-7; 9 bases map to TRBD2. Germline V lookup: CDR1 GTSNPN, CDR2 SVGIG (reference sequence). This CDR3 has 13 residues. V shed 4 bases and J 5 bases; nucleotides not matched to a gene: 6. CDR3 sequence (DNA): TGTGCCTGGACTCCGGGACTAGCTAACGAGCAGTACTTC. Encoded protein: CAWTPGLANEQYF.

The chain combines TRBV19 with TRBJ1-1; D is possibly TRBD1 (6 bases). V lost 5 bases to trimming and J lost 5 bases, with 21 bases between them. The CDR3 covers 16 residues. From germline, CDR1 is LNHDA and CDR2 SQIVND (reference sequence). In DNA form, the CDR3 reads TGTGCCAGTAGTCCCCAATTGGGAGGGGGAGATACTGAAGCTTTCTTT. Translation gives CASSPQLGGGDTEAFF.

V usage is TRBV11-3 and J usage is TRBJ2-7, with 10 positions matching TRBD2. V dropped 4 bases and J dropped 6; count of bases not matched to a gene: 12. CDR3 length equals 16 residues. The germline CDR1 and CDR2 sequences are SGHNT and YENEEA. CDR3 sequence (DNA): TGTGCCAGCAGCTCGCGGACTAGCGGCCTAATCGGCGAGCAGTACTTC. This sequence encodes CASSSRTSGLIGEQYF.

The chain is built from TRBV7-9 and TRBJ2-7; 9 bases match TRBD2. V shed 1 base, J shed 4 bases, and the junction held 5 bases outside the gene matches. The CDR3 is 15 residues long. CDR1 and CDR2 from the germline V gene are SEHNR and FQNEAQ (reference sequence). The CDR3 sequence: CASSLGGTSLYEQYF. DNA for the CDR3: TGTGCCAGCAGCTTAGGAGGGACTAGCTTATACGAGCAGTACTTC.

The rearrangement links TRBV6-5 to TRBJ2-3; possible D gene TRBD2, 6 bases. The germline V gene has CDR1 MNHEY and CDR2 SVGAGI. The CDR3 is 13 residues long. The germline V and J ends were trimmed by 6 bases and 3 bases, with 10 bases remaining between them. The CDR3 loop reads CASRMGLTDTQYF. DNA of the CDR3: TGTGCCAGCAGAATGGGACTTACAGATACGCAGTATTTT.

V gene TRBV5-4 combines with J gene TRBJ2-1; TRBD2 might be the D (5 bases). Trimming removed 5 bases from V and 8 bases from J, with 17 bases in between. CDR1 and CDR2 (germline): SGHNT, YYREEE (reference sequence). The CDR3 is 14 amino acids. CDR3 sequence: CASSPEGSRHEQFF. The CDR3 region has the DNA TGTGCCAGCAGTCCTGAGGGTAGTCGGCATGAGCAGTTCTTC. The entire variable domain, with the rest obtained from reference TRBV5-4 and TRBJ2-1, is as follows: ETGVTQSPTHLIKTRGQQVTLRCSSQSGHNTVSWYQQALGQGPQFIFQYYREEENGRGNFPPRFSGLQFPNYSSELNVNALELDDSALYLCASSPEGSRHEQFFGPGTRLTVL.

The chain has TRBV19 and TRBJ2-3; D call uncertain. Germline CDR1 is LNHDA and CDR2 is SQIVND (reference sequence). The length of the CDR3 is 13 residues. Deletions cut 4 bases from V and 2 bases from J, with 7 bases between. The CDR3: CASSNYPTDTQYF. CDR3 nucleotide sequence: TGTGCCAGTAGTAACTATCCCACAGATACGCAGTATTTT.

The chain joins TRBV5-6 to TRBJ1-3; 7 positions agree with TRBD1. CDR3 length equals 15 residues. Germline lookup yields CDR1 SGHDT and CDR2 YYEEEE. The trim removed 3 bases at V and 4 bases at J, leaving 7 bases unmatched. CDR3 in amino acids: CASSSTGTEGNTIYF. DNA for the CDR3: TGTGCCAGCAGCTCGACAGGGACGGAAGGAAACACCATATATTTT.

This chain uses TRBV3-1 (or the pseudogene TRBV3-2) with TRBJ1-2; 8 bases match TRBD1. CDR1 is LGHDT and CDR2 is YNNKEL in the germline V gene (reference sequence). V lost 4 bases, J lost 11 bases, and 15 bases stayed unmatched. The CDR3 has 15 residues. Written as DNA, the CDR3 is TGTGCCAGCAGCCCAAGTCCAGGGGGCAAGAAGGGGTACACCTTC. It encodes CASSPSPGGKKGYTF.

Written as DNA, the CDR3 is TGCGCCAGCAGCCAAGAGGGGGTAGCTAACTATGGCTACACCTTC. Its translation: CASSQEGVANYGYTF. This chain uses TRBV4-3 with TRBJ1-2; possible D gene TRBD1, 5 bases. The V gene's germline CDR1 is LGHNA and CDR2 YSLEER. V was clipped by 0 bases and J by 0 bases, with 8 bases between them. The CDR3 length is 15 residues.

This chain uses TRBV25-1 with TRBJ1-1; tentatively, D is TRBD1 (6 bases). In germline, CDR1 is MGHDK, CDR2 SYGVNS. The CDR3 consists of 14 residues. Trimming stripped 6 bases from V and 4 bases from J, with 15 bases between. CDR3 residues: CASSRAAGATEAFF. CDR3 bases: TGTGCCAGCAGCCGGGCGGCGGGGGCCACTGAAGCTTTCTTT.

The J gene is TRBJ2-4, the V gene TRBV16; D is unclear. Germline CDR1 and CDR2: KGHSY and FQNENV. Between the trimmed V and J ends, which lost 3 bases and 0 bases, there was a span of 6 bases. This CDR3 is built from 14 residues. The CDR3 spells CASSQQLAKNIQYF. CDR3 nucleotide sequence: TGTGCCAGCAGCCAGCAGTTAGCCAAAAACATTCAGTACTTC.

The genes are TRBV19 and TRBJ2-5; 7 bases match TRBD1. Germline-derived CDR1 and CDR2 are LNHDA and SQIVND (reference sequence). The junction had 14 bases not matched to a gene; V was cut back by 6 bases and J by 4 bases. This CDR3 comprises 16 residues. CDR3 coding DNA: TGTGCCAGTAGCACCGGGACAGAACAACTAGGAGAGACCCAGTACTTC. Translation gives CASSTGTEQLGETQYF.

This chain links TRBV5-6 with TRBJ2-1; D is perhaps TRBD2 (5 bases). Per the germline V gene, CDR1 is SGHDT and CDR2 is YYEEEE. Trimming shortened V by 2 bases and J by 2 bases, and 14 bases separated the two germline ends. The length of the CDR3 is 16 residues. CDR3 sequence: CASSFGPGFTYNEQFF. Written as DNA, the CDR3 is TGTGCCAGCAGCTTTGGCCCGGGATTCACCTACAATGAGCAGTTCTTC.

In nucleotides, the CDR3 is TGTGCCAGTAGTTCCAGCGGGAGTGGAGAGACCCAGTACTTC. Its protein is CASSSSGSGETQYF. The J gene is TRBJ2-5, the V gene TRBV19; TRBD2 matches at 8 bases. CDR1 and CDR2 (germline): LNHDA, SQIVND (reference sequence). V gave up 5 bases and J gave up 4 bases; unmatched junction bases: 6. This CDR3 contains 14 residues.

V usage is TRBV14 and J usage is TRBJ1-4; TRBD1 is a possible D gene (6 bases). The CDR3 is 17 residues long. V shed 4 bases and J shed 0 bases, with 15 bases lying between them. CDR1 is SGHDN and CDR2 is FVKESK in the germline V gene. CDR3 nucleotides: TGTGCCAGCAGCCCTCCGGGAGCAGGGGCAACTAATGAAAAACTGTTTTTT. Its translation: CASSPPGAGATNEKLFF.

This chain connects TRBV14 to TRBJ1-2, with D possibly TRBD1 on 6 matching bases. Between the trimmed V and J ends, which lost 4 bases and 8 bases, there was a span of 14 bases. This CDR3 has 13 amino acids. CDR1 is SGHDN, CDR2 FVKESK, per germline. The CDR3 protein is CASSRTARRGYTF. Here the CDR3 DNA reads TGTGCCAGCAGCCGGACAGCCCGGAGAGGCTACACCTTC.

The rearrangement uses TRBV19 and TRBJ2-4; 8 bases are a match to TRBD2. Germline CDR1 is LNHDA and CDR2 is SQIVND (reference sequence). This CDR3 has 15 amino acids. The V and J ends lost 10 bases and 2 bases, in that order; junction bases with no gene match: 10. CDR3 sequence: CATAGGAVTKNIQYF. The CDR3 nucleotides read TGTGCCACCGCGGGGGGCGCGGTGACCAAAAACATTCAGTACTTC. Full variable domain (remainder filled in from reference TRBV19 and TRBJ2-4): DGGITQSPKYLFRKEGQNVTLSCEQNLNHDAMYWYRQDPGQGLRLIYYSQIVNDFQKGDIAEGYSVSREKKESFPLTVTSAQKNPTAFYLCATAGGAVTKNIQYFGAGTRLSVL.

This clone was detected once. The CDR3 DNA is TGTGCCAGCACCTTCTTGGGCTTAGGGAGGAACGAGCAGTACTTC. The encoded protein is CASTFLGLGRNEQYF. The chain is built from TRBV11-2 and TRBJ2-7; TRBD2 might be the D (6 bases). The V gene lost 7 bases and the J gene lost 5 bases, with 21 bases spanning the gap. Germline V gene sequence: CDR1 SGHAT, CDR2 FQNNGV. The CDR3 runs 15 residues.

This clone was detected only a few times. The chain carries TRBV29-1 and TRBJ1-1; 10 bases are shared with TRBD1. Germline CDR1 is SQVTM and CDR2 is ANQGSEA. The V gene end was trimmed by 6 bases and the J gene end by 7 bases; junction bases not matched to a gene: 8. The CDR3 has 13 residues. The CDR3 DNA reads TGCAGCGTGACAGGGGGCGGAAGTATTGAAGCTTTCTTT. It yields the protein CSVTGGGSIEAFF.

The V gene is TRBV14, the J gene TRBJ2-1; no firm D call. The germline V and J ends were trimmed by 2 bases and 3 bases, with 5 bases remaining between them. Per the germline V gene, CDR1 is SGHDN and CDR2 is FVKESK. This CDR3 is 13 amino acids long. CDR3 residues: CASSQRIYNEQFF. CDR3 DNA sequence: TGTGCCAGCAGCCAACGGATCTACAATGAGCAGTTCTTC.

The chain couples TRBV7-2 to TRBJ1-6; unclear D gene. V was clipped by 0 bases and J by 9 bases, with 6 bases between them. Germline CDR1 is SGHTA and CDR2 is FQGNSA. The CDR3 length is 13 residues. The CDR3 DNA follows: TGTGCCAGCAGCTTAGCGAAGACTTCACCCCTCCACTTT. Protein product: CASSLAKTSPLHF.

The chain links TRBV6-5 to TRBJ2-3; no definite D call. This CDR3 comprises 16 residues. Trimming removed 0 bases at V and 0 bases at J, with 10 bases between. CDR1 is MNHEY, CDR2 SVGAGI, per germline. CDR3 amino acids: CASSYSQRGSTDTQYF. The CDR3 DNA sequence: TGTGCCAGCAGTTACTCTCAGCGAGGTAGCACAGATACGCAGTATTTT.

This CDR3 reads CASSLAGTDTQYF. In nucleotides, the CDR3 is TGTGCCAGCAGTTTGGCGGGTACAGATACGCAGTATTTT. V is TRBV28 and J is TRBJ2-3; weak D call: TRBD2 (5 bases). The CDR3 totals 13 residues. Germline V gives CDR1 MDHEN, CDR2 SYDVKM. Trimming removed 3 bases at V and 3 bases at J, with 7 bases between.

The chain employs TRBV12-5 and TRBJ2-2, with D possibly matching TRBD1 (6 bases). The germline V gene encodes CDR1 LGHNT and CDR2 FRNRAP. The V gene lost 7 bases and the J gene lost 3 bases, with 15 bases spanning the gap. The CDR3 is 15 residues long. The CDR3 DNA follows: TGTGCTAGTGCCCCGGACAGACTTGACACCGGGGAGCTGTTTTTT. Translating gives CASAPDRLDTGELFF.

CDR3 loop: CASVGALEQGYTF. As DNA, the CDR3 is TGCGCCAGCGTGGGGGCGCTGGAACAAGGCTACACCTTC. The chain joins TRBV4-1 to TRBJ1-2, with D possibly TRBD1 on 6 matching bases. The CDR3 is 13 amino acids. V shed 8 bases and J shed 8 bases, with 18 bases lying between them. From germline, CDR1 is MGHRA and CDR2 YSYEKL.

The rearrangement joins TRBV6-2 or TRBV6-3 to TRBJ1-5, with unresolved D. V was trimmed by 6 bases and J by 5 bases, leaving 14 bases between them. The CDR3 loop spans 14 amino acids. Germline CDR1 reads MNHEY; CDR2 reads SVGEGT. The CDR3 region is CASSRWETDQPQHF. The CDR3 DNA reads as TGTGCCAGCAGCCGCTGGGAAACGGATCAGCCCCAGCATTTT.

This clone was recorded a few times. This rearrangement joins TRBV24-1 to TRBJ2-2, with 12 bases that match TRBD2. The length of the CDR3 is 15 residues. The V gene end was trimmed by 5 bases and the J gene end by 6 bases; junction bases not matched to a gene: 3. In germline, CDR1 is KGHDR, CDR2 SFDVKD. As DNA, the CDR3 is TGTGCCACCAGTGGACTAGCGGGAGTTCCCGGGGAGCTGTTTTTT. This sequence encodes CATSGLAGVPGELFF.